This entry lists 31 T cell receptor beta chains sequenced from one sample in a study of blood T cell repertoires in COVID-19 (dated by TCRdb to 2020 to 2021). The receptor library was made with the immunoSEQ multiplex PCR assay. TCRdb's version of the immuneACCESS table is confined to in-frame rearrangements and falls short of the full clone set. An unresolved V gene accounts for under half of the shortfall where checked; the remainder is of unknown origin. The sample table records roughly 73,000 clones; 70% to 75% of these occur just once. Clones ranked in the top ten supply about 21% of the sample. The sequenced material came from peripheral blood. These receptors all come from a man between 65 and 85 years old with acute or convalescent COVID-19.

This rearrangement joins TRBV28 to TRBJ2-7; possibly TRBD2 for D (6 bases). The CDR3 contains 19 residues. V lost 7 bases and J 0 bases, leaving 28 bases between the germline ends. Looked up from germline, CDR1 is MDHEN and CDR2 is SYDVKM. CDR3: CASTRRRDLAKRSSYEQYF. The CDR3 DNA follows: TGTGCCAGCACTCGAAGGAGGGATTTAGCGAAAAGGAGCTCCTACGAGCAGTACTTC.

The J gene is TRBJ2-7, the V gene TRBV24-1; 10 bases match TRBD2. Germline V CDR1 and CDR2: KGHDR, SFDVKD. J gave up 5 bases and V 3 bases, and 9 bases lay outside the gene matches. This CDR3 spans 16 amino acids. The chain's CDR3 is CATSDTSGTLTNEQYF. DNA of the CDR3: TGTGCCACCAGTGATACTAGCGGGACCCTTACTAACGAGCAGTACTTC.

The chain uses TRBV10-3 and TRBJ2-1; 9 nucleotides match TRBD2. V lost 0 bases to trimming and J lost 3 bases; unmatched junction nucleotides: 3. The CDR3 totals 16 residues. Germline-derived CDR1 and CDR2 are ENHRY and SYGVKD. In nucleotides, the CDR3 is TGTGCCATCAGTGAGTCGGTAGCGGGAGTCTACAATGAGCAGTTCTTC. It is translated as CAISESVAGVYNEQFF.

The rearrangement joins TRBV7-2 to TRBJ2-1; 9 positions agree with TRBD2. The CDR3 is 13 amino acids. CDR1 SGHTA and CDR2 FQGNSA come from the germline V gene. The ends lost 1 base at V and 15 bases at J; junction bases unmatched: 7. The CDR3 bases are TGTGCCAGCAGCTTAGGTAGCGGGAGTACTCCGTTCTTC. This sequence encodes CASSLGSGSTPFF.

This clone has ten or more counts. The V and J genes are TRBV28 and TRBJ1-1; 7 bases fit TRBD1. V shed 6 bases, J shed 2 bases, and the junction held 9 bases outside the gene matches. From germline, CDR1 is MDHEN and CDR2 SYDVKM. There are 15 residues in the CDR3. The CDR3 coding sequence is TGTGCCAGCAGGCTTACCGGGACAGCCAACACTGAAGCTTTCTTT. Translation gives CASRLTGTANTEAFF.

The chain uses TRBV14 and TRBJ2-3, with unresolved D. Trimming removed 0 bases from V and 11 bases from J, with 18 bases in between. Germline V gives CDR1 SGHDN, CDR2 FVKESK. This CDR3 spans 15 amino acids. CDR3 DNA sequence: TGTGCCAGCAGCCAAGATCAGACCCGAGGCCATTGGCAGTATTTT. As protein: CASSQDQTRGHWQYF. The whole variable domain, filled in from reference TRBV14 and TRBJ2-3, reads EAGVTQFPSHSVIEKGQTVTLRCDPISGHDNLYWYRRVMGKEIKFLLHFVKESKQDESGMPNNRFLAERTGGTYSTLKVQPAELEDSGVYFCASSQDQTRGHWQYFGPGTRLTVL.

V and J are TRBV28 and TRBJ2-2; D is unclear. The CDR3 spans 14 residues. Trimming shortened V by 6 bases and J by 2 bases, and 10 bases separated the two germline ends. Germline values: CDR1 MDHEN, CDR2 SYDVKM. Here the CDR3 DNA reads TGTGCCAGCAGCCCCCTTTTAAACACCGGGGAGCTGTTTTTT. Its translation: CASSPLLNTGELFF.

V is TRBV11-2 and J is TRBJ2-3; 7 nucleotides match TRBD2. V lost 5 bases, J lost 0 bases, and 2 bases stayed unmatched. The CDR3 totals 14 residues. Germline assignment: CDR1 SGHAT and CDR2 FQNNGV. The CDR3 nucleotides read TGTGCCAGCAGCCGTAGCGGGAGCACAGATACGCAGTATTTT. It encodes CASSRSGSTDTQYF.

The chain carries TRBV10-2 and TRBJ1-6; 7 bases map to TRBD1. Germline CDR1 WSHSY, CDR2 SAAADI. The CDR3 has 14 residues. V dropped 3 bases and J dropped 6; count of bases not matched to a gene: 2. In DNA form, the CDR3 reads TGCGCCAGCAGTGATGCAGGGGGTAATTCACCCCTCCACTTT. Amino acids: CASSDAGGNSPLHF.

This clone is a singleton in its sample. A junction end diverges from the germline sequence, so it may reflect a read error. The chain links TRBV7-7 to TRBJ2-1, with 11 positions matching TRBD1. Germline loops: CDR1 SSHAT, CDR2 FNYEAQ (reference sequence). This CDR3 is 16 amino acids long. CDR3 in DNA: TGTGCTAGCAGCTTAGTAGCGGGACAGGGGGGGAATGAGCAGTTCTTC. Its protein is CASSLVAGQGGNEQFF.

This clone came up once. V and J are TRBV6-1 and TRBJ1-5; D is possibly TRBD1 (5 bases). In germline, CDR1 is MNHNS, CDR2 SASEGT. Trimming stripped 1 base from V and 4 bases from J, with 11 bases between. The CDR3 has 15 residues. CDR3 in DNA: TGTGCCAGCAGTGAAGGACAGATCACAAATCAGCCCCAGCATTTT. It encodes CASSEGQITNQPQHF.

The V call is TRBV19, the J call TRBJ1-2; 7 bases line up with TRBD1. The germline V gene has CDR1 LNHDA and CDR2 SQIVND (reference sequence). The junction had 18 bases not matched to a gene; V was cut back by 6 bases and J by 2 bases. The CDR3 consists of 18 residues. The CDR3 here is CASRMSIARQGSNYGYTF. CDR3 bases: TGTGCCAGTAGAATGAGTATTGCGCGACAGGGATCGAACTATGGCTACACCTTC.

This chain uses TRBV18 with TRBJ1-5; TRBD1 aligns across 9 bases. Germline-derived CDR1 and CDR2 are KGHSH and LQKENI. The CDR3 extends over 17 amino acids. The V and J ends lost 3 bases and 0 bases, in that order; junction bases with no gene match: 6. The CDR3 DNA follows: TGTGCCAGCTCACCGTGGGACAGGGACTATAGCAATCAGCCCCAGCATTTT. This encodes CASSPWDRDYSNQPQHF.

This CDR3 is CASSLAGVAGVVEQFF. CDR3 bases: TGTGCCAGCAGCTTAGCGGGGGTAGCGGGAGTGGTTGAGCAGTTCTTC. The J gene is TRBJ2-1, the V gene TRBV7-2, with 9 nucleotides matching TRBD2. With V trimmed by 0 bases and J by 9 bases, 9 bases remained unmatched. Germline assignment: CDR1 SGHTA and CDR2 FQGNSA. The CDR3 is 16 residues long.

V is TRBV27 and J is TRBJ2-1; maybe TRBD1 (5 bases). The CDR3 has 13 residues. The V end lost 6 bases, the J end lost 9 bases, and 15 bases lay between the germline ends. Per germline, CDR1 MNHEY and CDR2 SMNVEV (reference sequence). The CDR3 spells CASSHGAVGEQFF. DNA for the CDR3: TGTGCCAGCAGCCATGGGGCAGTTGGTGAGCAGTTCTTC.

This sequence joins TRBV25-1 and TRBJ2-3; 14 nucleotides line up with TRBD2. The J segment lost 5 bases and the V segment lost 4 bases, leaving 2 bases of the junction unmatched. CDR1 MGHDK and CDR2 SYGVNS come from the germline V gene. The CDR3 contains 15 residues. CDR3 region: CASSAGLAGGDTQYF. In nucleotides, the CDR3 is TGTGCCAGCAGTGCAGGACTAGCGGGAGGAGATACGCAGTATTTT.

The V call is TRBV7-9, the J call TRBJ2-1, with D possibly matching TRBD2 (6 bases). Trimming cost V 6 bases and J 5 bases, with 14 bases left between them. Germline CDR1 SEHNR, CDR2 FQNEAQ (reference sequence). The CDR3 contains 14 residues. CDR3 loop: CASSRLGTDNEQFF. CDR3 nucleotide sequence: TGTGCCAGCAGTAGGCTCGGGACTGACAATGAGCAGTTCTTC. Complete variable domain (other parts from reference TRBV7-9 and TRBJ2-1): DTGVSQNPRHKITKRGQNVTFRCDPISEHNRLYWYRQTLGQGPEFLTYFQNEAQLEKSRLLSDRFSAERPKGSFSTLEIQRTEQGDSAMYLCASSRLGTDNEQFFGPGTRLTVL.

This chain links TRBV5-1 with TRBJ2-2; 13 bases are a match to TRBD2. Germline V gene data show CDR1 as SGHRS and CDR2 as YFSETQ. J lost 6 bases, V lost 1 base, and 3 bases had no gene match. This CDR3 has 16 residues. Written as DNA, the CDR3 is TGCGCCAGCAGCTTGAGTACTAGCGGGAGGGCCGGGGAGCTGTTTTTT. Translating it yields CASSLSTSGRAGELFF.

V and J are TRBV4-1 and TRBJ2-2; a weak D match, TRBD1 (5 bases). This CDR3 has 14 residues. Germline V gene lookup returns CDR1 MGHRA and CDR2 YSYEKL. The V end lost 3 bases, the J end lost 0 bases, and 5 bases lay between the germline ends. CDR3 bases: TGCGCCAGCAGCCAGGGGCCGAACACCGGGGAGCTGTTTTTT. It is translated as CASSQGPNTGELFF.

V gene TRBV6-1 combines with J gene TRBJ2-6; 10 bases match TRBD1. From germline, CDR1 is MNHNS and CDR2 SASEGT. The CDR3 loop spans 17 amino acids. V lost 4 bases to trimming and J lost 2 bases; unmatched junction nucleotides: 5. The CDR3 DNA sequence: TGTGCCAGCAGTGGAGGGGACAGGGGCACTGGGGCCAACGTCCTGACTTTC. Translated, it gives CASSGGDRGTGANVLTF.

The V gene is TRBV10-2, the J gene TRBJ2-1; TRBD2 matches 8 bases. Trimming removed 2 bases from V and 3 bases from J; junction bases left unmatched: 3. CDR1 WSHSY and CDR2 SAAADI come from the germline V gene. CDR3 size: 15 residues. The CDR3 bases are TGCGCCAGCAGTGAGACTAGCGGATTCTACAATGAGCAGTTCTTC. Translating it yields CASSETSGFYNEQFF.

There are a few counts of this clone. CDR3 sequence: CASSGHKGTEAFF. The CDR3, as DNA: TGTGCCAGCAGCGGACATAAGGGCACTGAAGCTTTCTTT. This chain uses TRBV11-3 with TRBJ1-1; tentatively, D is TRBD1 (5 bases). The CDR3 totals 13 residues. V lost 5 bases and J 4 bases, leaving 11 bases between the germline ends. Germline CDR1 SGHNT, CDR2 YENEEA.

CDR3 sequence (DNA): TGTGCCAGCCCCATATCGCCGGGACAGGATCATGGCTACACCTTC. It translates to CASPISPGQDHGYTF. V is TRBV2 and J is TRBJ1-2; TRBD1 aligns across 8 bases. Germline V gene data show CDR1 as SNHLY and CDR2 as FYNNEI. The CDR3 contains 15 residues. V shed 8 bases and J 6 bases; nucleotides not matched to a gene: 14.

The chain combines TRBV14 with TRBJ2-7; the match to TRBD2 covers 11 bases. With V trimmed by 0 bases and J by 4 bases, 11 bases remained unmatched. Germline CDR1 and CDR2: SGHDN and FVKESK. The CDR3 extends over 18 amino acids. The CDR3 loop is CASSQDGASGLAAYEQYF. DNA for the CDR3: TGTGCCAGCAGCCAAGATGGGGCATCGGGACTAGCGGCATACGAGCAGTACTTC.

The chain recombines TRBV6-6 with TRBJ2-7; tentative D call: TRBD1 (5 bases). The CDR3 loop spans 13 amino acids. Per the germline V gene, CDR1 is MNHNY and CDR2 is SVGAGI (reference sequence). V lost 2 bases and J lost 6, with 11 bases in between. The CDR3 reads CASSYQGTGEQYF. DNA of the CDR3: TGTGCCAGCAGTTACCAGGGCACGGGCGAGCAGTACTTC.

The gene calls are TRBV5-1 and TRBJ2-7; D might be TRBD2 (5 bases). Trimming left V 4 bases short and J 1 base short, with 9 bases between. Germline V gene lookup returns CDR1 SGHRS and CDR2 YFSETQ. The CDR3 has 13 residues. The CDR3 coding sequence is TGCGCCAGCAGCAGGACTCCTTCCTACGAGCAGTACTTC. This codes for CASSRTPSYEQYF.

This clone has a handful of counts. This sequence joins TRBV9 and TRBJ1-5; possibly TRBD1 for D (5 bases). Trimming removed 4 bases at V and 0 bases at J, with 20 bases between. The V gene's germline CDR1 is SGDLS and CDR2 YYNGEE. This CDR3 contains 18 residues. This chain's CDR3 is CASSSLGGEGYSNQPQHF. CDR3 in DNA: TGTGCCAGCAGCTCTTTAGGCGGGGAGGGGTATAGCAATCAGCCCCAGCATTTT. Supplemented by reference TRBV9 and TRBJ1-5, the full variable domain reads DSGVTQTPKHLITATGQRVTLRCSPRSGDLSVYWYQQSLDQGLQFLIQYYNGEERAKGNILERFSAQQFPDLHSELNLSSLELGDSALYFCASSSLGGEGYSNQPQHFGDGTRLSIL.

This chain links TRBV18 with TRBJ2-7; 7 nucleotides agree with TRBD1. The CDR3 is made up of 13 amino acids. V trimming: 3 bases; J trimming: 3 bases; junction bases outside the gene matches: 2. The germline V gene encodes CDR1 KGHSH and CDR2 LQKENI. The CDR3: CASSPAGGYEQYF. As DNA, the CDR3 is TGTGCCAGCTCACCGGCAGGGGGCTACGAGCAGTACTTC.

The chain joins TRBV4-1 to TRBJ2-3; 8 nucleotides match TRBD1. This CDR3 is 15 amino acids long. Looked up from germline, CDR1 is MGHRA and CDR2 is YSYEKL. Trimming removed 1 base from V and 4 bases from J; junction bases left unmatched: 4. This chain's CDR3 is CASSQGLTGADTQYF. The CDR3 DNA sequence: TGCGCCAGCAGCCAAGGGTTGACAGGGGCAGATACGCAGTATTTT.

The J gene is TRBJ2-1, the V gene TRBV15; 12 nucleotides line up with TRBD2. Germline V gene data show CDR1 as LNHNV and CDR2 as YYDKDF (reference sequence). This CDR3 has 16 residues. V lost 1 base to trimming and J lost 5 bases; unmatched junction nucleotides: 3. CDR3 coding DNA: TGTGCCACCAGCAGAGTGCGACTAGCGGGGGACAATGAGCAGTTCTTC. Its protein product is CATSRVRLAGDNEQFF.

J is TRBJ2-1 and V is TRBV27, with 9 nucleotides matching TRBD2. V trimming: 5 bases; J trimming: 3 bases; junction bases outside the gene matches: 5. The CDR3 has 15 amino acids. Germline V gives CDR1 MNHEY, CDR2 SMNVEV (reference sequence). CDR3 protein: CASSLAGPLYNEQFF. In DNA form, the CDR3 reads TGTGCCAGCAGTCTAGCGGGACCCCTCTACAATGAGCAGTTCTTC.